This TCR beta chain was sequenced during a study of cytomegalovirus exposure and HLA in healthy donors (dated by TCRdb to 2016 to 2017). General notes on the study: An earlier analysis of some 600 of the donors reported roughly 300 Gb of sequence data and roughly 120 million unique TCR beta sequences obtained from around 190 million T cells. Donor age, sex, ethnicity and CMV serostatus were collected together with the repertoire data. HLA typing included class I and class II loci at four-digit resolution. The number of donors typed differed by locus, with 629-630 for A, B, C, DRB1 and DQB1, 522 for DQA1, approximately 580 for DPA1, and around 460 for DPB1. In addition to the first cohort of 666 subjects, a separate validation cohort of 120 different subjects was used. Genome-wide SNP genotypes for about 55% of the 666 donors were used in a later genetic analysis, which treated that subset as a discovery cohort. Among some 410 genotyped donors of the cohort, an average of around 250,000 unique TCR beta nucleotide sequences was sequenced per donor, of which 15% to 20% were non-productive. Of the roughly 390 genotyped donors, roughly 80% were placed in the genetic ancestry cluster associated with self-reported Caucasian donors. To study patterns of TCR occurrence, a later analysis re-analyzed previously published TCR beta repertoires from under 750 donors and added high-resolution HLA genotyping. Roughly 300 gigabases of sequencing data and tens of millions of unique TCR sequences made up an early release that covered several hundred HLA-typed donors. The T cell repertoires of 700 or so subjects were profiled by immunosequencing and related to cytomegalovirus serostatus. Rather than using new phenotypic data, the later analysis identified candidate immune exposures from TCR beta sequences and from how often those sequences occurred across donors. Every discovery cohort repertoire had been produced on one sequencing platform. The study was designed to test whether signatures of past pathogen exposure could be identified by cataloging public T cell receptors. To predict cytomegalovirus infection status, the study combined high-throughput TCR immunosequencing, statistical association of individual TCRs with disease status, and machine learning. An earlier analysis of around 580 of the donors used high-throughput TCR beta sequencing to judge whether each TCR beta V gene segment behaved as functional or pseudogenic. Because of strong linkage in the cohort, five DR-DQ haplotypes were treated as single units for association and clustering.

Receptor amplification or capture employed the immunoSEQ multiplex PCR assay. A mixture of 60 forward primers for TCR Vbeta segments and 13 reverse primers for TCR Jbeta segments was used in the multiplex PCR. A multiplex PCR assay on genomic DNA amplified the CDR3 region of rearranged TCR beta genes. On the Illumina HiSeq System, the amplified TCR beta libraries were sequenced as 87-base-pair reads. Processing in the source paper ran as follows. In a later analysis, tens of millions of unique TCR beta chains were counted across the approximately 640 repertoires, and about 9.9 million of these chains were shared by at least two donors. A nearest-neighbor algorithm error-corrected the raw reads and collapsed the reads into unique sequences, merging closely related sequences to remove PCR and sequencing errors. V, D and J gene segments were assigned by aligning CDR3 sequences to IMGT reference sequences. For a sequence to be retained, at least a six-nucleotide match to both a V gene segment and a J gene segment was required. A rearrangement counted as productive if the CDR3 had no stop codons and remained in frame with V and J, and every other rearrangement counted as non-productive. CDR3 was defined by IMGT convention, running from the second conserved V-encoded cysteine to the conserved J-encoded phenylalanine. Sequences without an unambiguous match to a single V gene segment were excluded from the earlier analysis of approximately 600 of the donors. In an earlier analysis of 450 to 700 of the donors, V segments were called functional above 56.7% productive rearrangements and were called segregating when the between-donor standard deviation exceeded 5%. A statistical classification framework was built to diagnose cytomegalovirus status from the catalog of TCR beta chain sequences. In a later analysis, V and J genes were assigned by comparing TCR nucleotide sequences against IMGT/GENE-DB human TR gene sequences. In a later analysis, CDR3 sequences and most-parsimonious VDJ recombination scenarios were assigned using the TCRdist pipeline. In a later analysis, every TCR beta chain was defined by the combination of its CDR3 amino acid sequence and its V-gene family, and reads without a unique V-gene family were dropped. As a way to deal with suspected cross-contamination and a sequencing artifact, a later analysis dropped roughly 620 nucleotide sequences that were highly shared and had low generation probability. A later analysis calculated a clonal expansion index for each public chain from normalized within-repertoire ranks of inferred template counts. In a later analysis, generation probabilities were computed using a VDJ recombination model fitted to out-of-frame rearrangements, and the results were checked against IGoR. Hypergeometric tests were used in a later analysis to score TCR-TCR, TCR-HLA and TCR-CMV co-occurrence, with a repertoire-size bias correction applied to the TCR pairs. A later analysis estimated false discovery rates by permuting HLA or CMV assignments 20 times. A later analysis grouped co-occurring TCRs with DBSCAN, adding TCRdist sequence similarity when clustering within HLA-allele-positive subsets. Repertoires with fewer than 30,000 or more than 120,000 public chains were left out of co-occurrence clustering, as were four to six repertoires with anomalous nucleotide sharing. Entries here come from immuneACCESS through TCRdb and include only in-frame sequences with V and J called. Some clones fail to appear in such tables; in the studies checked, an unresolved V gene covers under half of the shortfall, and the cause of the remainder is unknown. Clone size and V and J calls were adopted from that table, with D and trimming inferred from the DNA. In this sample the table shows over 150,000 clones, roughly 74% of which occur a single time. Of the sample, less than 3.5% is held by the ten largest clones.

Note on this clone: Its antigen specificity is not known. Base qualities are not provided; no much larger clone lies one nucleotide away.

The full study reports these points: Linkage disequilibrium might explain the correlated functional status among segregating V segments, but an unknown experimental factor could not be ruled out. Because counts were too low, 15 or so rarely observed V segments, including chromosome 9 orphons, were excluded from the earlier analysis of 587 of the donors. Three of the identified cytomegalovirus-associated TCR beta chains were confirmed in vitro to be specific for cytomegalovirus antigens. The cohort was sequenced for TCR beta chains only, and without alpha or paired-chain data the features that could be detected were limited. Because some donors lacked HLA typing at each locus, the association tests relied only on the typed subset. The classifier was reported to diagnose cytomegalovirus status with high specificity and sensitivity in both the original cohort and the validation cohort. The authors suggested that the approach could potentially be extended to other disease states and immunological phenotypes. An association between a missense DCLRE1C variant and V-gene and J-gene trimming of TCR beta chains was found in a later genetic analysis and replicated in an independent cohort. Broadly in line with IMGT annotations, most TCR beta V segments showed up in productive rearrangements about 90% or about 30% of the time in an earlier analysis of about 500 of the donors. In the study, around 160 TCR beta chains were listed as associated with cytomegalovirus. According to a later analysis, parvovirus B19, influenza, CMV and Epstein-Barr virus appeared linked to several top co-occurrence clusters. While some public TCRs were present in many individuals, most TCR sequences turned up only very rarely across donors. At a false discovery rate of 0.05, a later analysis linked some 18,000 TCR beta sequences to specific HLA alleles. In a later analysis, HLA-associated TCR beta chains were found to be more clonally expanded and to have lower generation probabilities than equally common non-associated chains. A later analysis found that most CMV-associated TCR beta chains appeared HLA-restricted, with HLA associations seemingly driven largely by CMV exposure. The presence/absence analyses assumed that sequencing depth was roughly uniform across donors, and that assumption may not be true. In a later analysis, TCR association rates were found to vary across HLA loci, with the most associated TCRs seen for DRB1 alleles and the fewest for HLA-C alleles. CMV serostatus was the only immune exposure information available for the cohort. A further reported finding was that TCR beta sequences accurately predicted the HLA-A and HLA-B alleles for most subjects in the first cohort. A later genetic analysis reported fewer N-insertions in productive TCRs among donors in an Asian-associated ancestry cluster than the roughly 690-donor mean. The sequencing pipeline was judged likely to have produced a cluster of highly shared sequence variants as a technical artifact. Assigning TCR associations to individual alleles was difficult when HLA alleles, especially DR and DQ, strongly co-occurred.

In total, around 600 healthy bone marrow donors made up the cohort. At the time of sampling, all cohort members were nominally healthy, though unrecorded immune exposures were likely present. The donor tested CMV seronegative and was one of the 352 seronegative cohort members. A peripheral blood sample was provided by each donor, and peripheral blood mononuclear cells were used for TCR beta sequencing. Genomic DNA was extracted from the blood cell samples with the Qiagen DNeasy Blood Extraction Kit. The sample was PBMCs. The source of this sequence is a man between 18 and 29 years old in good health and CMV-seronegative.

The CDR3 corresponds to CASSQGTGGPIEQFF. The DNA sequence follows: TGCGCCAGCAGCCAAGGGACAGGGGGCCCGATTGAGCAGTTCTTC. Recombination linked TRBV4-1 to TRBJ2-1; 11 central nucleotides agree with TRBD1. V loses 1 base at its end and J loses 9 bases; junction bases beyond the gene matches: 5. The CDR1 and CDR2 encoded by the germline V gene are MGHRA and YSYEKL. The CDR3 sequence holds 15 residues, the cysteine and phenylalanine included. Solely the CDR3 DNA is kept, with 45 bases framed from the first base.